Following are 21 T cell receptor beta chains from one sample sequenced in a study of OX40 agonist ivuxolimab in advanced cancers. Libraries were prepared by immunoSEQ multiplex PCR; TCRdb keeps only in-frame clonotypes and omits some of them. The table lists approximately 44,000 clones, more than 70% of them singletons. The sequenced sample was CD4+ or CD8+ T cells sorted from blood, obtained in a trial of the OX40 agonist ivuxolimab. The receptors come from an adult with an advanced solid tumor such as melanoma, head and neck, liver or kidney cancer.

This chain links TRBV5-4 with TRBJ2-5, with D possibly matching TRBD1 (6 bases). The V end lost 1 base, the J end lost 1 base, and 11 bases lay between the germline ends. The germline V gene encodes CDR1 SGHNT and CDR2 YYREEE (reference sequence). CDR3 length: 15 amino acids. This chain's CDR3 is CASSLPGAPQETQYF. The CDR3 nucleotides read TGTGCCAGCAGCTTGCCAGGGGCCCCCCAAGAGACCCAGTACTTC. The full variable domain, in which reference TRBV5-4 and TRBJ2-5 provide the parts outside the CDR3, is ETGVTQSPTHLIKTRGQQVTLRCSSQSGHNTVSWYQQALGQGPQFIFQYYREEENGRGNFPPRFSGLQFPNYSSELNVNALELDDSALYLCASSLPGAPQETQYFGPGTRLLVL.

The chain uses TRBV5-1 and TRBJ2-5; D perhaps matches TRBD2 (7 bases). From germline, CDR1 is SGHRS and CDR2 YFSETQ. Trimming stripped 4 bases from V and 9 bases from J, with 19 bases between. This CDR3 is 14 amino acids long. The DNA for the CDR3 is TGCGCCAGCAGCGATACGGCGGGGGCCTGGGCCCAGTACTTC. Its protein is CASSDTAGAWAQYF.

The chain employs TRBV6-1 and TRBJ1-2; D might be TRBD1 (5 bases). Germline V gene lookup returns CDR1 MNHNS and CDR2 SASEGT. Trimming cost V 4 bases and J 5 bases, with 17 bases left between them. The CDR3 runs to 15 residues. The DNA for the CDR3 is TGTGCCAGCAGTGCATCCACCACAGGAAAATATGGCTACACCTTC. The encoded protein is CASSASTTGKYGYTF.

The CDR3 loop reads CASSEARRPNEKLFF. As DNA, the CDR3 is TGTGCCAGCAGTGAAGCCCGTCGGCCTAATGAAAAACTGTTTTTT. The chain joins TRBV2 to TRBJ1-4; D remains ambiguous. Between the trimmed V and J ends, which lost 0 bases and 3 bases, there was a span of 8 bases. The CDR3 spans 15 residues. Germline V gives CDR1 SNHLY, CDR2 FYNNEI.

The chain carries TRBV5-1 and TRBJ2-3, with D uncertain. The CDR3 runs 16 residues. Between the trimmed V and J ends, which lost 4 bases and 2 bases, there was a span of 17 bases. The germline V gene has CDR1 SGHRS and CDR2 YFSETQ. Here the CDR3 DNA reads TGCGCCAGCAGCCCCGGCTCCGTTTCCGACACAGATACGCAGTATTTT. This gives the protein CASSPGSVSDTDTQYF.

The chain employs TRBV2 and TRBJ2-1; D may be TRBD2 (6 bases). Germline values: CDR1 SNHLY, CDR2 FYNNEI. The CDR3 is 12 residues long. V was cut by 3 bases and J by 15 bases, with 15 bases left in between. The CDR3 spells CASSEETSIGFF. DNA for the CDR3: TGTGCCAGCAGTGAGGAGACTAGTATCGGGTTCTTC.

The chain combines TRBV30 with TRBJ2-2; D gene ambiguous. The CDR3 loop spans 15 amino acids. Germline-derived CDR1 and CDR2 are GTSNPN and SVGIG (reference sequence). V gave up 1 base and J gave up 1 base, with 10 bases separating them. DNA of the CDR3: TGTGCCTGGAGTGAACGAGCACTGAACACCGGGGAGCTGTTTTTT. This codes for CAWSERALNTGELFF. Using reference TRBV30 and TRBJ2-2 for the parts outside the CDR3, the full variable domain is SQTIHQWPATLVQPVGSPLSLECTVEGTSNPNLYWYRQAAGRGLQLLFYSVGIGQISSEVPQNLSASRPQDRQFILSSKKLLLSDSGFYLCAWSERALNTGELFFGEGSRLTVL.

The chain recombines TRBV10-3 with TRBJ1-1; D is ambiguous. CDR1 ENHRY and CDR2 SYGVKD come from the germline V gene. V lost 2 bases to trimming and J lost 5 bases, with 3 bases between them. The CDR3 consists of 11 residues. The CDR3 sequence is CAISEGTEAFF. The CDR3 coding sequence is TGTGCCATCAGTGAGGGTACTGAAGCTTTCTTT.

The chain recombines TRBV11-2 with TRBJ2-5; D remains unclear. The tail of the sequence fits TRBJ2-7 better, so the J call may be wrong. This CDR3 region has 14 residues. Germline V gene sequence: CDR1 SGHAT, CDR2 FQNNGV. The CDR3 coding sequence is TGTGCCAGCAGCTTAGTTCAGATGGGCTACGAGCAGTACTTC. Residues: CASSLVQMGYEQYF.

V usage is TRBV7-6 and J usage is TRBJ2-2; D is ambiguous. Trimming took 3 bases from V and 6 from J, leaving 8 bases between them. The CDR3 spans 13 residues. Germline CDR1 SGHVS, CDR2 FNYEAQ. CDR3 sequence (DNA): TGTGCCAGCAGCTTCAGGACGTCCGGGGAGCTGTTTTTT. Translated, it gives CASSFRTSGELFF. Filled out from reference TRBV7-6 and TRBJ2-2, the complete variable domain reads GAGVSQSPRYKVTKRGQDVALRCDPISGHVSLYWYRQALGQGPEFLTYFNYEAQQDKSGLPNDRFSAERPEGSISTLTIQRTEQRDSAMYRCASSFRTSGELFFGEGSRLTVL.

This clone has only a few counts. The rearrangement uses TRBV7-6 and TRBJ2-3; 9 nucleotides agree with TRBD2. With 5 bases clipped from V and 2 bases from J, the junction kept 8 bases outside the gene matches. CDR1 is SGHVS, CDR2 FNYEAQ, per germline. This CDR3 has 16 amino acids. The CDR3 here is CASSPRLAGSTDTQYF. CDR3 coding DNA: TGTGCCAGCAGCCCCCGGCTAGCGGGATCCACAGATACGCAGTATTTT.

The chain carries TRBV5-3 and TRBJ1-5, with a possible D match to TRBD1 (5 bases). TRBV5-3 is filed as an ORF, its function uncertain. The CDR3 extends over 15 amino acids. V lost 1 base to trimming and J lost 2 bases, with 10 bases between them. This CDR3 is CARSLLGRGNQPQHF. CDR3 coding DNA: TGTGCCAGAAGCTTGTTAGGCAGGGGCAATCAGCCCCAGCATTTT.

The V and J genes are TRBV14 and TRBJ2-7, with a possible D match to TRBD1 (6 bases). V was pared by 8 bases and J by 2 bases, with 13 bases between. CDR3 length: 13 amino acids. Per the germline V gene, CDR1 is SGHDN and CDR2 is FVKESK. The CDR3 here is CASAGTTTYEQYF. Written as DNA, the CDR3 is TGTGCCAGCGCCGGGACAACGACCTACGAGCAGTACTTC.

The chain has TRBV12-5 and TRBJ1-1; TRBD1 is a possible D gene (6 bases). CDR1 and CDR2 from the germline V gene are LGHNT and FRNRAP. The length of the CDR3 is 12 residues. Trimming stripped 7 bases from V and 7 bases from J, with 13 bases between. CDR3 residues: CASARTVGEAFF. In DNA, the CDR3 is TGTGCTAGTGCTCGGACAGTTGGTGAAGCTTTCTTT.

The sample holds a few counts of this clone. The V gene is TRBV29-1, the J gene TRBJ2-2; D is perhaps TRBD1 (6 bases). The V and J ends lost 5 bases and 6 bases respectively, with 10 bases between them. Germline loops: CDR1 SQVTM, CDR2 ANQGSEA. The CDR3 consists of 12 residues. The CDR3 DNA reads TGCAGCGTTTCAGGGGCAGCCGGGGAGCTGTTTTTT. Encoded protein: CSVSGAAGELFF.

The V call is TRBV5-4, the J call TRBJ2-4; maybe TRBD2 (6 bases). The CDR3 is 12 amino acids. The V end lost 3 bases, the J end lost 10 bases, and 11 bases lay between the germline ends. Germline CDR1 reads SGHNT; CDR2 reads YYREEE (reference sequence). CDR3 in DNA: TGTGCCAGCAGCTGGGACTCCAAGATTCAGTACTTC. Its translation is CASSWDSKIQYF.

The rearrangement links TRBV25-1 to TRBJ2-3; 7 bases are a match to TRBD2. J gave up 9 bases and V 2 bases, and 5 bases lay outside the gene matches. Germline CDR1 reads MGHDK; CDR2 reads SYGVNS. The CDR3 extends over 13 amino acids. The CDR3 bases are TGTGCCAGCAGTGAAGCGGGACTAAGAACGCAGTATTTT. Translated: CASSEAGLRTQYF.

The table lists this clone with a count of one. The chain uses TRBV7-9 and TRBJ2-2; D possibly corresponds to TRBD2 (5 bases). The CDR3 is 13 residues long. Germline CDR1 SEHNR, CDR2 FQNEAQ (reference sequence). The V and J ends lost 3 bases and 6 bases respectively, with 8 bases between them. CDR3 residues: CASSFSGAGELFF. For the CDR3, the DNA is TGTGCCAGCAGCTTTTCCGGGGCCGGGGAGCTGTTTTTT.

In this sample, this clone turned up a few times. The gene calls are TRBV5-8 and TRBJ1-5; D may be TRBD1 (6 bases). Trimming took off 0 bases at V and 4 bases at J, with 14 bases between the two ends. CDR1 is SGHTS, CDR2 YDEGEE, per germline. The CDR3 loop spans 16 amino acids. CDR3 DNA: TGTGCCAGCAGCTTGGATTCAGGGGTAGGGAATCAGCCCCAGCATTTT. Translation: CASSLDSGVGNQPQHF.

J is TRBJ1-3 and V is TRBV2, with D unclear. Trimming stripped 2 bases from V and 8 bases from J, with 10 bases between. The CDR3 extends over 13 amino acids. The V gene's germline CDR1 is SNHLY and CDR2 FYNNEI. The CDR3 loop is CASSERQRDTIYF. In DNA form, the CDR3 reads TGTGCCAGCAGTGAACGGCAGAGGGACACCATATATTTT.

The chain recombines TRBV30 with TRBJ2-5; tentatively, D is TRBD1 (6 bases). Germline V lookup: CDR1 GTSNPN, CDR2 SVGIG (reference sequence). The germline V and J ends were trimmed by 5 bases and 5 bases, with 18 bases remaining between them. The CDR3 runs 14 residues. The CDR3 nucleotides read TGTGCCTGGGGGGACGGACAGCCAGGGGAGACCCAGTACTTC. Translating it yields CAWGDGQPGETQYF.